The rows below give T cell receptor beta chains drawn from one sample of a study of regulatory T cells in long-lasting Graves disease. A single record per CDR3 protein comes from TCRdb applying MiXCR to the multiplex PCR reads. The sample has 450,000 to 600,000 distinct CDR3 sequences, about 13% seen once. The sample also formed part of further work on T cells in Graves' hyperthyroidism and ophthalmopathy.

Specimen: peripheral blood mononuclear cells (PBMCs), collected at new diagnosis, from a patient treated with antithyroid drugs. The origin of the receptors is a man aged 25-40 years with Graves disease. CDR3s include the opening cysteine and the closing phenylalanine or tryptophan. A D gene is named only where the DNA matches it firmly. Not all rows give a size; the values are once, few, many and, for expanded clones, a class.

TGTGCCAGCAGCCCGGACAGTTTGAATACGCAGTATTTT | CASSPDSLNTQYF | TRBJ2-3 | NA | TRBV5-1 | many
TGCAGCGTTAGTAAGCGACTAACCTACGAGCAGTACTTC | CSVSKRLTYEQYF | TRBJ2-7 | NA | TRBV29-1 | many
TGCAGCGTTGTCAGTATGAGACGGGCGGCCCAAGAGACCCAGTGCTTC | CSVVSMRRAAQETQCF | TRBJ2-5 | NA | TRBV29-1 | few
TGTGCCATCAGTGAACCCCGACAGGGTATCTCTGGAAACACCATATATTTT | CAISEPRQGISGNTIYF | TRBJ1-3 | TRBD1 | TRBV10-3 | NA
TGTGCCAGCAGTCCCCGGGACCTAGAAGGAGAAAAACTGTTTTTT | CASSPRDLEGEKLFF | TRBJ1-4 | NA | TRBV12-3/TRBV12-4 | many
TGTGCCAGCAGCTTAGAGGTACCTAGCGAGGGAGAGACCCAGTACTTC | CASSLEVPSEGETQYF | TRBJ2-5 | NA | TRBV7-2 | few
TGCAGCGTTGGAGTGGGTGGGAGCATTCAGTACTTC | CSVGVGGSIQYF | TRBJ2-4 | NA | TRBV29-1 | few
TGTGCCAGCAGTGATACAGGAGCGGAGACCCAGTACTTC | CASSDTGAETQYF | TRBJ2-5 | NA | TRBV25-1 | NA
TGCAGCGTTGAGTCCGATCAAGAGACCCAGTACTTC | CSVESDQETQYF | TRBJ2-5 | NA | TRBV29-1 | many
TGTGCCAGCAGTGTGGGACAGTTAAATGAGCAGTTCTTC | CASSVGQLNEQFF | TRBJ2-1 | TRBD1 | TRBV12-3/TRBV12-4 | many
TGTGCCAGCTTGCGGACCTACGAGCAGTACTTC | CASLRTYEQYF | TRBJ2-7 | NA | TRBV18 | NA
TGCGCCAGCAGCTGGAACCCCGGAACTTTGAACACTGAAGCTTTCTTT | CASSWNPGTLNTEAFF | TRBJ1-1 | NA | TRBV5-1 | many
TGTGCCAGCAGCTTAGGGCGCCAGCAGTACTTC | CASSLGRQQYF | TRBJ2-7 | NA | TRBV11-2 | many
TGTGCCAGCAGTTCATCGGGGGCCGGGGAGCTGTTTTTT | CASSSSGAGELFF | TRBJ2-2 | NA | TRBV7-9 | NA
TGTGCCACCAGTGATGCCGGGGTGGCAGGCGAGCAGTACTTC | CATSDAGVAGEQYF | TRBJ2-7 | NA | TRBV24-1 | few
TGTGCCTGCAGGACGCCTAGCGTAGCGACAGATACGCAGTATTTT | CACRTPSVATDTQYF | TRBJ2-3 | NA | TRBV12-3/TRBV12-4 | NA
TGCGCCAGCAGCCAAGTTAAGGGAGGCGGAAACACCATATATTTT | CASSQVKGGGNTIYF | TRBJ1-3 | NA | TRBV4-1 | few
TGCAGTGCTCCCCTCGCGCCCACAGATACGCAGTATTTT | CSAPLAPTDTQYF | TRBJ2-3 | NA | TRBV20-1 | many
TGTGCCAGCAGTCGAGAGACAGGGCTAGGCAATGAGCAGTTCTTC | CASSRETGLGNEQFF | TRBJ2-1 | TRBD1 | TRBV6-2/TRBV6-3 | NA
TGTGCCAGCAGCCGCGGACTGGAAGGCACAGATACGCAGTATTTT | CASSRGLEGTDTQYF | TRBJ2-3 | NA | TRBV27 | many
TGTGCCAGCAGACCAAATGACAGGCGAAATCAGCCCCAGCATTTT | CASRPNDRRNQPQHF | TRBJ1-5 | NA | TRBV6-1 | NA
TGTGCCAGTCGGACAGCGAACACCGGGGAGCTGTTTTTT | CASRTANTGELFF | TRBJ2-2 | NA | TRBV19 | NA
TGTGCCAGCAGCTTAATCTCCGTGGGGATGGACTACGAGCAGTACTTC | CASSLISVGMDYEQYF | TRBJ2-7 | NA | TRBV13 | NA
TGCAGCGTTGACAGCACCGGGGAGCTGTTTTTT | CSVDSTGELFF | TRBJ2-2 | NA | TRBV29-1 | many
TGTGCCAGTAGTGACAGGGTTAATCAGCCCCAGCATTTT | CASSDRVNQPQHF | TRBJ1-5 | TRBD1 | TRBV19 | many
TGTGCCAGCAACGAAGGGGGACTAGCGGGAGGGCTAGGCGAGCAGTACTTC | CASNEGGLAGGLGEQYF | TRBJ2-7 | TRBD2 | TRBV12-3/TRBV12-4 | NA
TGTGCCAGTAGTATTTTCCCTGACAACTATGGCTACACCTTC | CASSIFPDNYGYTF | TRBJ1-2 | NA | TRBV19 | NA
TGTGCCAGCAGCTTAACTAGCGGGCCCACCCCAGATACGCAGTATTTT | CASSLTSGPTPDTQYF | TRBJ2-3 | TRBD2 | TRBV11-1 | many
TGCAGTGCTAGAGATACCTCAAAATTCACTGAAGCTTTCTTT | CSARDTSKFTEAFF | TRBJ1-1 | NA | TRBV20-1 | few
TGTGCCAGCAGCGGCCGGCTGGCAAACAATGAGCAGTTCTTC | CASSGRLANNEQFF | TRBJ2-1 | NA | TRBV28 | many
TGTGCCACCAGTGATCTACGTACAAGACACAATGAGCAGTTCTTC | CATSDLRTRHNEQFF | TRBJ2-1 | NA | TRBV24-1 | few
TGTGCCAGCAGTTTTGGGGCGGGAGAGAGCACCTTC | CASSFGAGESTF | TRBJ1-2 | NA | TRBV12-3/TRBV12-4 | NA
TGCAGTGCTAGAGCACCGGGACAACGAACCAATGAGCAGTTCTTC | CSARAPGQRTNEQFF | TRBJ2-1 | NA | TRBV20-1 | few
TGTGCCAGCTCACCACGGAGGGATAGCACAGATACGCAGTATTTT | CASSPRRDSTDTQYF | TRBJ2-3 | NA | TRBV18 | many
TGCAGTGCTAGGACAGGGAGTTTGGACACCGGGGAGCTGTTTTTT | CSARTGSLDTGELFF | TRBJ2-2 | TRBD1 | TRBV20-1 | few